This TCR beta chain was recovered during a study of neoadjuvant anti-PD-1 for oral cavity cancer. Generated by immunoSEQ multiplex PCR, the TCRdb table keeps only in-frame clones and is missing some. Of about 68,000 clones listed, 80% to 90% are singletons. V lost 3 bases and J 7 bases, leaving 7 bases between the germline ends. Germline values: CDR1 SGHRS, CDR2 YFSETQ. This CDR3 region has 11 residues. Specified time point: after neoadjuvant nivolumab, at surgical resection. These newly diagnosed stage II-IVA oral cavity squamous cell carcinoma patients had no prior systemic or radiation treatment. Here the sequenced sample was PBMCs, taken after nivolumab (anti-PD-1) treatment. The clonotype comes from a person between 35 and 79 years old with oral cavity squamous cell carcinoma. The chain combines TRBV5-1 with TRBJ1-1, with D uncertain. The CDR3 bases are TGCGCCAGCAGCTCGGCCATTGAAGCTTTCTTT. Translated, it gives CASSSAIEAFF.